This T cell receptor (beta chain) comes out of a study of T-cell memory formation after mild COVID-19. Study-level information: The study found TCR clusters largely donor specific. Regarding the study as a whole: Those CD4+ clones that contracted were mainly in CM and EM (CD8+ ones in EMRA). Cross-reactive memory seemingly joined, as some responding clones were found in pre-infection memory.

Concerning this clonotype: Its specificity is unknown.

Each CDR3 protein is one row after TCRdb ran MiXCR on the 5' RACE reads. The data show approximately 350,000 distinct CDR3 sequences, 10% to 15% seen once. Germline CDR1 and CDR2: SGHRS and YFSETQ. Between the trimmed V and J ends, which lost 0 bases and 5 bases, there was a span of 17 bases. The CDR3 is 16 residues long. Sequencing was performed on PBMCs or a T cell subset sorted from them (not recorded which). The V gene is TRBV5-1, the J gene TRBJ2-5; D possibly corresponds to TRBD2 (6 bases). The receptor was isolated from a man aged 18 to 30 who had mild COVID-19 (a few samples of this study predate the infection). Cell type and time point are not known. The CDR3 spells CASSLDIGLAGETQYF. The CDR3 DNA sequence: TGCGCCAGCAGCTTGGACATCGGCCTTGCGGGGGAGACCCAGTACTTC.